Presented here are 32 T cell receptor beta chains from one specimen sequenced in a study of OX40 agonist ivuxolimab in advanced cancers. Generated by immunoSEQ multiplex PCR, the TCRdb table keeps only in-frame clones and is missing some. This repertoire shows about 80,000 clones, roughly 81% found once; its top ten account for around 25%. Sample: CD4+ or CD8+ T cells sorted from blood, taken in a trial of the OX40 agonist ivuxolimab. Receptor source: an adult with an advanced solid tumor such as melanoma, head and neck, liver or kidney cancer.

The chain employs TRBV18 and TRBJ2-7, with D possibly being TRBD1 (5 bases). V dropped 3 bases and J dropped 1 base, with 10 bases sitting between them. Germline-derived CDR1 and CDR2 are KGHSH and LQKENI. The CDR3 covers 14 residues. CDR3 sequence: CASSPVAGSYEQYF. The CDR3 coding sequence is TGTGCCAGCTCACCGGTTGCAGGGTCCTACGAGCAGTACTTC.

This clone was seen just once. The V and J genes are TRBV5-1 and TRBJ2-1, with a tentative D call TRBD1 (5 bases). V was trimmed by 6 bases and J by 1 base, leaving 14 bases between them. The CDR3 sequence is 15 residues long. Germline CDR1 SGHRS, CDR2 YFSETQ. In DNA, the CDR3 is TGCGCCAGCACCTCTAACCAGGGTTCCTACAATGAGCAGTTCTTC. This sequence encodes CASTSNQGSYNEQFF.

V gene TRBV18 combines with J gene TRBJ1-2; 7 positions agree with TRBD1. The CDR3 spans 16 residues. Per the germline V gene, CDR1 is KGHSH and CDR2 is LQKENI. The V gene end was trimmed by 8 bases and the J gene end by 1 base; junction bases not matched to a gene: 13. CDR3 residues: CASADEDRSINYGYTF. CDR3 DNA: TGTGCCAGCGCAGACGAGGACAGGTCGATTAACTATGGCTACACCTTC.

DNA for the CDR3: TGTGCCAGCAGCCCACACCCGACAAGAGCAGATACGCAGTATTTT. Translated: CASSPHPTRADTQYF. The rearrangement joins TRBV7-2 to TRBJ2-3; D unclear. CDR3 size: 15 residues. V gave up 5 bases and J gave up 4 bases, with 16 bases separating them. Germline V lookup: CDR1 SGHTA, CDR2 FQGNSA.

The genes are TRBV7-2 and TRBJ2-5; 8 nucleotides agree with TRBD1. The J call may not be correct, given that the DNA end is closer to TRBJ2-7. The germline gives CDR1 SGHTA, CDR2 FQGNSA. This CDR3 region has 15 residues. CDR3: CASSFGQGGDYEQYF. In DNA, the CDR3 is TGTGCCAGCAGCTTTGGACAGGGTGGAGACTACGAGCAGTACTTC.

The chain employs TRBV18 and TRBJ2-1; D is possibly TRBD1 or TRBD2 (5 bases each). Germline-derived CDR1 and CDR2 are KGHSH and LQKENI. Trimming removed 6 bases from V and 4 bases from J, with 16 bases in between. The CDR3 has 15 residues. CDR3 sequence (DNA): TGTGCCAGCTCCCAGTCCGGGACGGAGTACAATGAGCAGTTCTTC. Encoded protein: CASSQSGTEYNEQFF.

This rearrangement joins TRBV9 to TRBJ1-2; D gene uncertain. The germline V and J ends were trimmed by 4 bases and 3 bases, with 13 bases remaining between them. Germline assignment: CDR1 SGDLS and CDR2 YYNGEE. This CDR3 has 14 residues. The DNA of the CDR3 is TGTGCCAGCAGCCCGCTCATCCGAGACTATGGCTACACCTTC. Amino acids: CASSPLIRDYGYTF.

The J gene is TRBJ1-2, the V gene TRBV11-2; D might be TRBD1 (5 bases). CDR3 size: 13 residues. V was pared by 3 bases and J by 10 bases, with 15 bases between. From germline, CDR1 is SGHAT and CDR2 FQNNGV. CDR3 amino acids: CASSLGQPEDYTF. As DNA, the CDR3 is TGTGCCAGCAGCTTGGGGCAACCAGAGGACTACACCTTC.

CDR3 protein: CASSPGQPFQETQYF. CDR3 nucleotide sequence: TGCGCCAGCAGTCCGGGACAACCTTTCCAAGAGACCCAGTACTTC. This chain uses TRBV10-2 with TRBJ2-5; TRBD1 might be the D (6 bases). V lost 5 bases to trimming and J lost 1 base, with 14 bases between them. This CDR3 is built from 15 residues. CDR1 is WSHSY, CDR2 SAAADI, per germline.

The J gene is TRBJ2-3, the V gene TRBV9; 11 bases agree with TRBD1. The CDR3 is made up of 17 amino acids. Germline V CDR1 and CDR2: SGDLS, YYNGEE. Trimming took 5 bases from V and 3 from J; bases not matched to a gene: 11. The CDR3 sequence is CASSSYTDRGPTDTQYF. The CDR3 DNA reads as TGTGCCAGCAGTAGTTATACGGACAGGGGGCCAACAGATACGCAGTATTTT.

The V and J genes are TRBV4-1 and TRBJ2-6; D is perhaps TRBD2 (6 bases). There are 18 residues in the CDR3. Trimming removed 0 bases from V and 0 bases from J, with 12 bases in between. Germline CDR1 MGHRA, CDR2 YSYEKL. The CDR3 loop is CASSQEPGLRSGANVLTF. The CDR3 nucleotides read TGCGCCAGCAGCCAAGAACCGGGACTGCGCTCTGGGGCCAACGTCCTGACTTTC.

In its sample, this clone ranks as medium-sized. The chain joins TRBV6-4 to TRBJ2-1; 14 bases are a match to TRBD2. V lost 6 bases to trimming and J lost 8 bases; unmatched junction nucleotides: 6. The CDR3 covers 15 residues. CDR1 is MRHNA, CDR2 SNTAGT, per germline. The DNA of the CDR3 is TGTGCCAGCAGCCAGACTAGCGGGGGGGGCCATGAGCAGTTCTTC. This sequence encodes CASSQTSGGGHEQFF.

The J gene is TRBJ1-4, the V gene TRBV11-2; 9 bases fit TRBD1. This CDR3 is built from 16 residues. Per the germline V gene, CDR1 is SGHAT and CDR2 is FQNNGV. V dropped 2 bases and J dropped 7; count of bases not matched to a gene: 8. The CDR3 is CASSLTSLTGGEKLFF. CDR3 bases: TGTGCCAGCAGCTTAACCTCGCTGACAGGGGGTGAAAAACTGTTTTTT.

This sequence joins TRBV5-8 and TRBJ1-4; 10 bases align to TRBD1. The CDR3 loop spans 15 amino acids. Trimming removed 4 bases from V and 6 bases from J; junction bases left unmatched: 6. The V gene's germline CDR1 is SGHTS and CDR2 YDEGEE. The CDR3: CASSETGGLYEKLFF. The CDR3, as DNA: TGTGCCAGCAGCGAGACAGGGGGCCTATATGAAAAACTGTTTTTT.

The chain combines TRBV2 with TRBJ2-3; TRBD1 is a possible D gene (6 bases). The CDR3 is 14 amino acids. The V end lost 7 bases, the J end lost 0 bases, and 11 bases lay between the germline ends. The germline gives CDR1 SNHLY, CDR2 FYNNEI. The CDR3 DNA reads as TGTGCCAGCAAATGGACAGCTAGCACAGATACGCAGTATTTT. It codes for CASKWTASTDTQYF.

The chain recombines TRBV15 with TRBJ2-1; 11 nucleotides match TRBD2. The CDR3 contains 16 residues. Germline trimming cut 4 bases from V and 5 bases from J; bases unmatched to any gene: 7. Germline V CDR1 and CDR2: LNHNV, YYDKDF (reference sequence). The CDR3 region has the DNA TGTGCCACCAGCAAATCCCTGACTAGCGGGAACAATGAGCAGTTCTTC. Translation: CATSKSLTSGNNEQFF. Together with reference TRBV15 and TRBJ2-1, the CDR3 gives the full variable domain: DAMVIQNPRYQVTQFGKPVTLSCSQTLNHNVMYWYQQKSSQAPKLLFHYYDKDFNNEADTPDNFQSRRPNTSFCFLDIRSPGLGDTAMYLCATSKSLTSGNNEQFFGPGTRLTVL.

This clone has only one observation. The CDR3 coding sequence is TGTGCCAGCAGTTACTTGGGGGCCCCAAGGGACTATGGCTACACCTTC. It yields the protein CASSYLGAPRDYGYTF. The chain combines TRBV6-5 with TRBJ1-2; a possible D gene is TRBD1 (6 bases). The V and J ends lost 1 base and 3 bases respectively, with 15 bases between them. The CDR3 contains 16 residues. Germline assignment: CDR1 MNHEY and CDR2 SVGAGI.

A single count supports this clone. The chain carries TRBV11-3 and TRBJ2-4, with 7 nucleotides matching TRBD1. This CDR3 comprises 13 residues. V trimming: 3 bases; J trimming: 8 bases; junction bases outside the gene matches: 4. Germline loops: CDR1 SGHNT, CDR2 YENEEA. Here the CDR3 reads CASSLNRGDIQYF. The CDR3 DNA sequence: TGTGCCAGCAGCTTGAACAGGGGCGACATTCAGTACTTC.

In this sample, this clone turned up a few times. The V call is TRBV19, the J call TRBJ1-1, with a tentative D call TRBD1 (5 bases). V lost 9 bases, J lost 2 bases, and 16 bases lay in between. Looked up from germline, CDR1 is LNHDA and CDR2 is SQIVND (reference sequence). The CDR3 runs 14 residues. The CDR3 region is CASDGGGSNTEAFF. The CDR3 coding sequence is TGTGCCAGCGATGGGGGGGGTTCTAACACTGAAGCTTTCTTT. Looking up the rest from reference TRBV19 and TRBJ1-1 gives the full variable domain: DGGITQSPKYLFRKEGQNVTLSCEQNLNHDAMYWYRQDPGQGLRLIYYSQIVNDFQKGDIAEGYSVSREKKESFPLTVTSAQKNPTAFYLCASDGGGSNTEAFFGQGTRLTVV.

In the case of this clone: Other DNA sequences of this sample code for an identical CDR3. The rearrangement uses TRBV9 and TRBJ2-7; TRBD1 matches at 11 bases. The trim removed 0 bases at V and 7 bases at J, leaving 9 bases unmatched. The CDR3 runs 16 residues. Germline V gives CDR1 SGDLS, CDR2 YYNGEE. CDR3 nucleotide sequence: TGTGCCAGCAGCGTAGCTACGGGACAGGGGGGGCGGGAGCAGTACTTC. Amino acids: CASSVATGQGGREQYF. Filled out from reference TRBV9 and TRBJ2-7, the complete variable domain reads DSGVTQTPKHLITATGQRVTLRCSPRSGDLSVYWYQQSLDQGLQFLIQYYNGEERAKGNILERFSAQQFPDLHSELNLSSLELGDSALYFCASSVATGQGGREQYFGPGTRLTVT.

This chain connects TRBV29-1 to TRBJ2-3; D gene ambiguous. Trimming pared 1 base from V and 2 bases from J, leaving 7 bases between. The germline CDR1 and CDR2 sequences are SQVTM and ANQGSEA. The CDR3 runs to 13 residues. The chain's CDR3 is CSVEGDATDTQYF. The CDR3 DNA follows: TGCAGCGTTGAAGGGGATGCCACAGATACGCAGTATTTT.

The chain recombines TRBV19 with TRBJ1-1; D remains unclear. The CDR3 contains 14 residues. Germline-derived CDR1 and CDR2 are LNHDA and SQIVND (reference sequence). V gave up 6 bases and J gave up 6 bases, with 17 bases separating them. In DNA, the CDR3 is TGTGCCAGTAGCCCCGCCGCCAGAGGACCTGAAGCTTTCTTT. Its translation is CASSPAARGPEAFF.

As regards this clone: A read error may be the cause here, since a much bigger clone is one base away. Distinct nucleotide sequences in the sample also encode this CDR3. The chain employs TRBV19 and TRBJ1-2; D possibly corresponds to TRBD1 (5 bases). Germline assignment: CDR1 LNHDA and CDR2 SQIVND (reference sequence). The length of the CDR3 is 14 residues. Trimming removed 9 bases at V and 1 base at J, with 15 bases between. The CDR3 sequence: CASTPTDLNYGYTF. CDR3 DNA sequence: TGTGCCAGCACCCCGACAGACCTTAACTATGGCTACACCTTC.

The CDR3: CASSLEQGDTEAFF. CDR3 nucleotide sequence: TGCGCCAGCAGCTTGGAGCAAGGGGACACTGAAGCTTTCTTT. The chain joins TRBV5-1 to TRBJ1-1; D may be TRBD1 (5 bases). Germline values: CDR1 SGHRS, CDR2 YFSETQ. The CDR3 length is 14 residues. V lost 0 bases, J lost 3 bases, and 9 bases lay in between. Full variable domain (rest looked up from reference TRBV5-1 and TRBJ1-1): KAGVTQTPRYLIKTRGQQVTLSCSPISGHRSVSWYQQTPGQGLQFLFEYFSETQRNKGNFPGRFSGRQFSNSRSEMNVSTLELGDSALYLCASSLEQGDTEAFFGQGTRLTVV.

The chain's CDR3 is CASSAGQPNQPQHF. The CDR3 DNA is TGTGCCAGCAGCGCTGGACAGCCAAATCAGCCCCAGCATTTT. The V gene is TRBV7-2, the J gene TRBJ1-5; weak D call: TRBD1 (6 bases). Germline lookup yields CDR1 SGHTA and CDR2 FQGNSA. This CDR3 contains 14 residues. Trimming took off 5 bases at V and 4 bases at J, with 12 bases between the two ends.

The CDR3 loop reads CASSQSTGPGTGELFF. CDR3 bases: TGCGCCAGCAGCCAGTCGACCGGGCCGGGCACCGGGGAGCTGTTTTTT. The V and J genes are TRBV4-3 and TRBJ2-2; D ambiguous. V was clipped by 3 bases and J by 4 bases, with 15 bases between them. There are 16 residues in the CDR3. Germline CDR1 and CDR2: LGHNA and YSLEER.

The J gene is TRBJ2-5, the V gene TRBV11-2, with 9 nucleotides matching TRBD1. The CDR3 contains 16 residues. The ends lost 5 bases at V and 4 bases at J; junction bases unmatched: 11. Germline assignment: CDR1 SGHAT and CDR2 FQNNGV. The CDR3 sequence: CASSPPPDRGRETQYF. For the CDR3, the DNA is TGTGCCAGCAGCCCCCCTCCGGACAGGGGCCGAGAGACCCAGTACTTC.

The table lists this clone with many counts. The V gene is TRBV5-8, the J gene TRBJ1-5, with a tentative D call TRBD1 (5 bases). This CDR3 is built from 15 residues. Trimming cost V 4 bases and J 1 base, with 12 bases left between them. CDR1 and CDR2 (germline): SGHTS, YDEGEE. CDR3 residues: CASSRDPLSNQPQHF. The DNA of the CDR3 is TGTGCCAGCAGCAGGGACCCCCTCAGCAATCAGCCCCAGCATTTT.

In this sample, this clone turned up once. This rearrangement joins TRBV6-5 to TRBJ1-2; tentative D call: TRBD1 (5 bases). Germline V lookup: CDR1 MNHEY, CDR2 SVGAGI. Deletions cut 10 bases from V and 6 bases from J, with 15 bases between. This CDR3 spans 12 amino acids. CDR3 sequence reads: CAITRDGNGYTF. The CDR3 DNA reads TGTGCCATTACCCGGGACGGTAATGGCTACACCTTC.

The chain links TRBV7-8 to TRBJ1-2; TRBD1 might be the D (6 bases). Per the germline V gene, CDR1 is SGHVS and CDR2 is FQNEAQ. V lost 4 bases to trimming and J lost 5 bases, with 11 bases between them. The length of the CDR3 is 13 residues. The CDR3 reads CASSSYGTYGYTF. Written as DNA, the CDR3 is TGTGCCAGCAGCTCATACGGGACATATGGCTACACCTTC.

J is TRBJ2-7 and V is TRBV29-1, with D possibly TRBD1 on 6 matching bases. This CDR3 has 14 residues. In germline, CDR1 is SQVTM, CDR2 ANQGSEA. V was shortened by 6 bases and J by 0 bases, with 15 bases between the two germline ends. CDR3 region: CSVRQDPSSYEQYF. Here the CDR3 DNA reads TGCAGCGTGAGACAGGACCCGAGCTCCTACGAGCAGTACTTC.

The CDR3: CATSLAPWDYEQYF. CDR3 nucleotides: TGTGCCACCTCGCTAGCGCCCTGGGACTACGAGCAGTACTTC. V is TRBV15 and J is TRBJ2-7, with D possibly matching TRBD2 (6 bases). V gave up 8 bases and J gave up 3 bases, with 17 bases separating them. The CDR3 is 14 residues long. Germline values: CDR1 LNHNV, CDR2 YYDKDF (reference sequence).